These T cell receptor beta chains were read from a single sample in a study of T-cell reconstitution after alpha-beta-depleted transplantation in children. TCRdb independently ran MiXCR on the PCR reads; one entry per CDR3 protein. This sample has about 830,000 distinct CDR3 sequences, with about 15% found just once. The sequencing here drew on PBMCs, mostly from graft donor cells, taken 360 days after TCRalphabeta/CD19-depleted stem cell transplant. These receptors all stem from a male patient aged 10-17 years who had a stem cell transplant for acute lymphoblastic leukemia, so the T cells may come from the graft donor. CDR3s include the opening cysteine and the closing phenylalanine or tryptophan. A D gene is named only where the DNA matches it firmly. Clone sizes are given selectively: once, few, many, or a class where the clone is expanded.

>TRBJ2-6|TRBV4-1|few|.
TGCGCCAGCAGCCAAGACCGAACAGGGTCCTATTTCTCTGGGGCCAACGTCCTGACTTTC
CASSQDRTGSYFSGANVLTF
>TRBJ2-3|TRBV4-1|.|.
TGCGCCAGCAGTAAGATAGAGGAGGATACGCAGTATTTT
CASSKIEEDTQYF
>TRBJ2-5|TRBV9|many|.
TGTGCCAGCAGCGTAGGAGCGAGGTTGCAAGAGACCCAGTACTTC
CASSVGARLQETQYF
>TRBJ2-3|TRBV15|few|TRBD1
TGTGCCACCAGCAGACGGGACAGGGGTACAGATACGCAGTATTTT
CATSRRDRGTDTQYF
>TRBJ1-1|TRBV12-3/TRBV12-4|.|.
TGTGCCAGCAGGCCCGATGGCTTCGGGGCTTTCTTT
CASRPDGFGAFF
>TRBJ1-2|TRBV7-9|few|.
TGTGCCAGCAGCTTACTTCACGGTCCTTACTATGGCTACACCTTC
CASSLLHGPYYGYTF
>TRBJ2-7|TRBV4-2|few|.
TGTGCCAGCAGACATCCGGGACTGCGGAGCGAGCAGTACTTC
CASRHPGLRSEQYF
>TRBJ2-2|TRBV5-1|.|.
TGCGCCAGCAGCTCGCGGATAGCGGACGGGGAGCTGTTTTTT
CASSSRIADGELFF
>TRBJ2-7|TRBV27|few|.
TGTGCCAGCAGTTTGAACTTCTACGAGCAGTACTTC
CASSLNFYEQYF
>TRBJ1-5|TRBV25-1|.|.
TGTGCCAGCAGTGAAGGGTCAGGGAATAGCAATCAGCCCCAGCATTTT
CASSEGSGNSNQPQHF
>TRBJ2-4|TRBV5-6|many|.
TGTGCCAGCAGCTTGACGGAGAACTTCAACATTCAGTACTTC
CASSLTENFNIQYF
>TRBJ2-7|TRBV6-1|few|.
TGTGCCAGCATCCGGACTAAACGGTCCTACGAGCAGTACTTC
CASIRTKRSYEQYF